The 17 T cell receptor beta chains below come from one sample, sequenced in a study of PD-1 blockade in classical Hodgkin lymphoma. Measured with immunoSEQ multiplex PCR; TCRdb has only the in-frame clones, and not every one. The repertoire holds about 28,000 clones, with around three quarters as singletons. Time point in this sample: cycle 4 day 1 (C4D1), after 6 weeks of nivolumab. The patients all showed relapse after autologous stem cell transplantation, while their brentuximab vedotin exposure varied. Sample: peripheral blood mononuclear cells (PBMCs), taken before the fourth cycle of nivolumab. These receptors all stem from a human donor with classical Hodgkin lymphoma.

The chain employs TRBV5-6 and TRBJ1-1, with a tentative D call TRBD1 (6 bases). This CDR3 spans 15 amino acids. CDR1 and CDR2 from the germline V gene are SGHDT and YYEEEE. Trimming pared 0 bases from V and 1 base from J, leaving 10 bases between. This CDR3 reads CASSLGGGRNTEAFF. Here the CDR3 DNA reads TGTGCCAGCAGCTTGGGAGGGGGTAGGAACACTGAAGCTTTCTTT.

The chain is built from TRBV19 and TRBJ1-5; D unclear. This CDR3 contains 13 residues. Between the trimmed V and J ends, which lost 2 bases and 2 bases, there was a span of 4 bases. Germline V CDR1 and CDR2: LNHDA, SQIVND (reference sequence). Written as DNA, the CDR3 is TGTGCCAGTAGTATAACTCGCAATCAGCCCCAGCATTTT. It yields the protein CASSITRNQPQHF.

V and J are TRBV7-6 and TRBJ2-7, with TRBD1 matching over 9 bases. In germline, CDR1 is SGHVS, CDR2 FNYEAQ. The CDR3 totals 15 residues. Trimming at V came to 5 bases and at J to 5 bases, leaving 10 bases not matched to a gene. The CDR3 sequence: CASSETGGLKDEQYF. CDR3 DNA: TGTGCCAGCAGCGAAACAGGGGGCCTTAAGGACGAGCAGTACTTC. Looking up the rest from reference TRBV7-6 and TRBJ2-7 gives the full variable domain: GAGVSQSPRYKVTKRGQDVALRCDPISGHVSLYWYRQALGQGPEFLTYFNYEAQQDKSGLPNDRFSAERPEGSISTLTIQRTEQRDSAMYRCASSETGGLKDEQYFGPGTRLTVT.

The chain combines TRBV7-8 with TRBJ1-3; D is perhaps TRBD1 (5 bases). Between the trimmed V and J ends, which lost 8 bases and 0 bases, there was a span of 17 bases. The CDR3 is made up of 16 amino acids. Germline V gene data show CDR1 as SGHVS and CDR2 as FQNEAQ. CDR3 in amino acids: CASGRGAPLSGNTIYF. The CDR3 nucleotides read TGTGCCAGCGGCCGAGGGGCTCCCCTCTCTGGAAACACCATATATTTT.

This chain joins TRBV6-5 and TRBJ2-7; 8 bases align to TRBD1. This CDR3 spans 15 amino acids. The germline V gene encodes CDR1 MNHEY and CDR2 SVGAGI. The ends lost 0 bases at V and 3 bases at J; junction bases unmatched: 4. The CDR3 loop is CASSYSKQGDYEQYF. CDR3 DNA sequence: TGTGCCAGCAGTTACTCGAAACAGGGGGACTACGAGCAGTACTTC.

The sample holds a few counts of this clone. This chain uses TRBV30 with TRBJ1-1; TRBD1 matches 7 bases. The J segment lost 2 bases and the V segment lost 6 bases, leaving 6 bases of the junction unmatched. The CDR3 runs 13 residues. Germline-derived CDR1 and CDR2 are GTSNPN and SVGIG (reference sequence). Here the CDR3 reads CACQGQSNTEAFF. The CDR3 bases are TGTGCCTGTCAGGGACAGTCCAACACTGAAGCTTTCTTT.

This chain uses TRBV6-5 with TRBJ2-3, with TRBD2 identical over 7 bases. The germline V gene encodes CDR1 MNHEY and CDR2 SVGAGI. With V trimmed by 6 bases and J by 6 bases, 0 bases remained unmatched. This CDR3 has 11 amino acids. The CDR3 spells CASRRGDTQYF. The CDR3 nucleotides are TGTGCCAGCAGGCGGGGGGATACGCAGTATTTT.

This clone was counted once. This chain connects TRBV5-1 to TRBJ1-1, with D hard to call. The CDR3 is 11 amino acids. Deletions cut 6 bases from V and 0 bases from J, with 3 bases between. Germline-derived CDR1 and CDR2 are SGHRS and YFSETQ. This CDR3 is CASTLNTEAFF. The CDR3 DNA sequence: TGCGCCAGCACGCTGAACACTGAAGCTTTCTTT.

The rearrangement links TRBV7-2 to TRBJ1-5; D might be TRBD1 (5 bases). This CDR3 is 14 amino acids long. Germline CDR1 and CDR2: SGHTA and FQGNSA. V was pared by 6 bases and J by 0 bases, with 9 bases between. CDR3 nucleotides: TGTGCCAGCAGGGCAGGGAATAGCAATCAGCCCCAGCATTTT. It is translated as CASRAGNSNQPQHF.

This chain uses TRBV28 with TRBJ2-4, with D possibly TRBD1 on 5 matching bases. The CDR3 has 13 amino acids. Looked up from germline, CDR1 is MDHEN and CDR2 is SYDVKM. The V end was cut by 6 bases, the J end by 6 bases, with 12 bases between. The CDR3: CASSILGPNIQYF. In DNA, the CDR3 is TGTGCCAGCAGCATACTGGGGCCAAACATTCAGTACTTC.

The chain employs TRBV11-1 and TRBJ2-1, with no clear D. The CDR3 consists of 13 residues. Trimming pared 4 bases from V and 4 bases from J, leaving 8 bases between. Germline CDR1 and CDR2: SGHAT and FQDESV (reference sequence). The CDR3 loop is CASSSEVYNEQFF. For the CDR3, the DNA is TGTGCCAGCAGCTCAGAGGTATACAATGAGCAGTTCTTC.

The J gene is TRBJ1-3, the V gene TRBV6-5; D is unclear. This CDR3 contains 13 residues. CDR1 is MNHEY and CDR2 is SVGAGI in the germline V gene. Trimming took 5 bases from V and 4 from J, leaving 9 bases between them. The CDR3 DNA is TGTGCCAGCAGTCCCCATGTGGGAAACACCATATATTTT. Its protein is CASSPHVGNTIYF.

The V gene is TRBV6-1, the J gene TRBJ2-7; D not certain. CDR1 is MNHNS and CDR2 is SASEGT in the germline V gene. Trimming stripped 5 bases from V and 1 base from J, with 9 bases between. There are 13 residues in the CDR3. CDR3 in amino acids: CASSRSGSYEQYF. The DNA of the CDR3 is TGTGCCAGCAGTCGAAGTGGGTCCTACGAGCAGTACTTC.

This clone was counted a single time. This chain's CDR3 is CASSQERGRLAGPPKQYF. CDR3 DNA sequence: TGTGCCAGCAGCCAAGAAAGAGGGAGACTAGCGGGGCCCCCAAAGCAGTACTTC. The gene calls are TRBV9 and TRBJ2-7; 11 bases are shared with TRBD2. The CDR3 is 18 amino acids. Germline V gives CDR1 SGDLS, CDR2 YYNGEE. J gave up 8 bases and V 4 bases, and 20 bases lay outside the gene matches. Full variable domain (rest looked up from reference TRBV9 and TRBJ2-7): DSGVTQTPKHLITATGQRVTLRCSPRSGDLSVYWYQQSLDQGLQFLIQYYNGEERAKGNILERFSAQQFPDLHSELNLSSLELGDSALYFCASSQERGRLAGPPKQYFGPGTRLTVT.

This clone has only a few counts. This sample also contains other DNA sequences that code for the same CDR3. The chain carries TRBV6-6 and TRBJ2-5; TRBD1 matches 10 bases. CDR3 length equals 15 residues. Germline CDR1 and CDR2: MNHNY and SVGAGI (reference sequence). V shed 7 bases and J 3 bases; nucleotides not matched to a gene: 8. The DNA of the CDR3 is TGTGCCAGCACCAATGGCGGGACAGGGGAAGAGACCCAGTACTTC. Protein product: CASTNGGTGEETQYF.

A single count supports this clone. The genes are TRBV28 and TRBJ2-1, with 14 bases that match TRBD2. The CDR3 covers 15 residues. In germline, CDR1 is MDHEN, CDR2 SYDVKM. V trimming: 6 bases; J trimming: 9 bases; junction bases outside the gene matches: 7. CDR3 residues: CASRTGTSGSREQFF. The CDR3 DNA is TGTGCCAGCAGGACCGGGACTAGCGGGAGTCGTGAGCAGTTCTTC.

The V and J genes are TRBV6-1 and TRBJ2-1; 12 nucleotides line up with TRBD2. The V gene's germline CDR1 is MNHNS and CDR2 SASEGT. CDR3 size: 14 residues. With 5 bases clipped from V and 9 bases from J, the junction kept 5 bases outside the gene matches. The DNA for the CDR3 is TGTGCCAGCAGTCCTAGCGGGAGGGCCAGTGAGCAGTTCTTC. Its translation: CASSPSGRASEQFF.